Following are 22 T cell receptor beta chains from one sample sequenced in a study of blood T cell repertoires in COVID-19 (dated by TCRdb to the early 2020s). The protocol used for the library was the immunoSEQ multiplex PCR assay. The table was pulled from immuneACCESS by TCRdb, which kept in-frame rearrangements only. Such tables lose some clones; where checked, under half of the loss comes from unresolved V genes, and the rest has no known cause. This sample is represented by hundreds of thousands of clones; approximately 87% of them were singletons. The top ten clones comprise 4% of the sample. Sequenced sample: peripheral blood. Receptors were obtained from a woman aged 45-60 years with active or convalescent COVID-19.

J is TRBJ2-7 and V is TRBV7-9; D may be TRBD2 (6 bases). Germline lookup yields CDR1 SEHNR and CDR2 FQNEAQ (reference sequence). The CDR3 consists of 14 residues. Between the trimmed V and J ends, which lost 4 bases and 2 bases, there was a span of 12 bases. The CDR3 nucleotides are TGTGCCAGCAGCTCTAGCAGGGAGGCCTACGAGCAGTACTTC. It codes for CASSSSREAYEQYF.

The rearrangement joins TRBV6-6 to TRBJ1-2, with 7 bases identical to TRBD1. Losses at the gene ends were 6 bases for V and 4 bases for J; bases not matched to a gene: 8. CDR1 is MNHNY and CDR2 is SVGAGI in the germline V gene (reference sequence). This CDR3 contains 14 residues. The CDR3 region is CASRLEGGTYGYTF. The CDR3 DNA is TGTGCCAGCAGGCTTGAAGGGGGCACCTATGGCTACACCTTC.

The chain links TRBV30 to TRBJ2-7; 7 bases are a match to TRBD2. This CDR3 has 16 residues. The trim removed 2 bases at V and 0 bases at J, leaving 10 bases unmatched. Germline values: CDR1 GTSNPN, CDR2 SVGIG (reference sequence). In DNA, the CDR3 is TGTGCCTGGAGTCCCCCGGGAAGCGGGAACTCCTACGAGCAGTACTTC. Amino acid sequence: CAWSPPGSGNSYEQYF.

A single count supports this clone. The CDR3 DNA reads TGTGCCAGCAGCCCGTATCAGGGGAACACTGAAGCTTTCTTT. This codes for CASSPYQGNTEAFF. This chain connects TRBV2 to TRBJ1-1; D may be TRBD1 (5 bases). CDR1 is SNHLY, CDR2 FYNNEI, per germline. V lost 6 bases and J 1 base, leaving 12 bases between the germline ends. The CDR3 is made up of 14 amino acids.

The CDR3 loop is CASSTTLAGAYNEQFF. For the CDR3, the DNA is TGTGCCAGCAGTACAACCTTAGCGGGAGCCTACAATGAGCAGTTCTTC. The chain joins TRBV28 to TRBJ2-1; TRBD2 matches 9 bases. The V and J ends lost 5 bases and 2 bases, in that order; junction bases with no gene match: 7. CDR3 size: 16 residues. Germline assignment: CDR1 MDHEN and CDR2 SYDVKM.

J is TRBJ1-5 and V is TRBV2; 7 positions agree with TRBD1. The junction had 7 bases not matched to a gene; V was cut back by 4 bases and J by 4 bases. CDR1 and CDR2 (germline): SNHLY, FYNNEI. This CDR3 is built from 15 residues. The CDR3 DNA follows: TGTGCCAGCAGTGGAACGACAGGGAGTAATCAGCCCCAGCATTTT. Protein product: CASSGTTGSNQPQHF.

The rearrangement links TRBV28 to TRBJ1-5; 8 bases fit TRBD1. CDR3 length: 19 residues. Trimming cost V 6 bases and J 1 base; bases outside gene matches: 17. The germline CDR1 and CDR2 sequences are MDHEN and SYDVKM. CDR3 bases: TGTGCCAGCAGGGGATACAGAGGACAGGGTTTTTGGAGCAATCAGCCCCAGCATTTT. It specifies CASRGYRGQGFWSNQPQHF.

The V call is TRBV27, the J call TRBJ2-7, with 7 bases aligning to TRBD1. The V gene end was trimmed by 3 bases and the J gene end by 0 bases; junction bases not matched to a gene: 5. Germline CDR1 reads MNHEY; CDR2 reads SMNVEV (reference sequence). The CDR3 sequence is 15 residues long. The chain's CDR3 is CASSFRTGASYEQYF. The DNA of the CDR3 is TGTGCCAGCAGTTTCCGGACAGGAGCCTCCTACGAGCAGTACTTC.

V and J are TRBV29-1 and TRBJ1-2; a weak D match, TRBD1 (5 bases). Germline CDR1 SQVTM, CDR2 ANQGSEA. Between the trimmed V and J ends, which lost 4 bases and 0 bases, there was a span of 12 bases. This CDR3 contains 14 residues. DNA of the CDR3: TGCAGCGTTGCCCGGCCGGGGGCTAACTATGGCTACACCTTC. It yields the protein CSVARPGANYGYTF.

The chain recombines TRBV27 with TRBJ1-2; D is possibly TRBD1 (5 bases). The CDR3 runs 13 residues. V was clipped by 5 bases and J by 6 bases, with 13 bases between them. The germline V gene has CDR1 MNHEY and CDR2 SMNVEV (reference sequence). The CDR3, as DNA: TGTGCCAGCAGTCCCCGACAGAACAATGGCTACACCTTC. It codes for CASSPRQNNGYTF.

The DNA of the CDR3 is TGCAGCGTTGAGCGGGAGGGCCGAGATACGCAGTATTTT. Translation gives CSVEREGRDTQYF. V usage is TRBV29-1 and J usage is TRBJ2-3; 9 bases are a match to TRBD2. Germline assignment: CDR1 SQVTM and CDR2 ANQGSEA. V was clipped by 3 bases and J by 5 bases; unmatched bases: 3. The CDR3 consists of 13 residues.

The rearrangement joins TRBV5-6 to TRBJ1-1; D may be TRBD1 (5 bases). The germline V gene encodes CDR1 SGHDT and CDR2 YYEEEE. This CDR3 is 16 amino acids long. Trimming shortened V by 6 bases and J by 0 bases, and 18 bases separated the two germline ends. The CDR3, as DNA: TGTGCCAGCAACGCGGGGCCCCGGGGCATGAACACTGAAGCTTTCTTT. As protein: CASNAGPRGMNTEAFF. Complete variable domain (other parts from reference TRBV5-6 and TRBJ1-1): DAGVTQSPTHLIKTRGQQVTLRCSPKSGHDTVSWYQQALGQGPQFIFQYYEEEERQRGNFPDRFSGHQFPNYSSELNVNALLLGDSALYLCASNAGPRGMNTEAFFGQGTRLTVV.

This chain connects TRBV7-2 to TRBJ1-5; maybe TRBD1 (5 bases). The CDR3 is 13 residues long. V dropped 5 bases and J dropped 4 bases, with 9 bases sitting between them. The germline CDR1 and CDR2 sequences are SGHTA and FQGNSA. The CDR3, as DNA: TGTGCCAGCAGCCCCAGGGATAATCAGCCCCAGCATTTT. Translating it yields CASSPRDNQPQHF.

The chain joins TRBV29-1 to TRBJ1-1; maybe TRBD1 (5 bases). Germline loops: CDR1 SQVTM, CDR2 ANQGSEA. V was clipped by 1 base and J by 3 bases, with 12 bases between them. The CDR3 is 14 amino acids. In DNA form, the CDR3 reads TGCAGCGTTGAAGTAAGATTAGGGGACACTGAAGCTTTCTTT. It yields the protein CSVEVRLGDTEAFF.

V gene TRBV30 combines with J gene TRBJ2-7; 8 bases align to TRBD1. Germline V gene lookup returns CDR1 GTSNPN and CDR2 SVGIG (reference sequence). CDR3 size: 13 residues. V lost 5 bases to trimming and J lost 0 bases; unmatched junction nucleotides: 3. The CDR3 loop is CAWDRGSSYEQYF. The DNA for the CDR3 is TGTGCCTGGGACAGGGGAAGCTCCTACGAGCAGTACTTC.

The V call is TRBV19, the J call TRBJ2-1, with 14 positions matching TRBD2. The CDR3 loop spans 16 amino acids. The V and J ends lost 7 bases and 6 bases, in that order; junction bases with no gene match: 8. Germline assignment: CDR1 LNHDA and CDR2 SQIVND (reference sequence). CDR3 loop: CASKGLAGAWINEQFF. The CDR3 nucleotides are TGTGCCAGTAAGGGACTAGCGGGAGCTTGGATCAATGAGCAGTTCTTC.

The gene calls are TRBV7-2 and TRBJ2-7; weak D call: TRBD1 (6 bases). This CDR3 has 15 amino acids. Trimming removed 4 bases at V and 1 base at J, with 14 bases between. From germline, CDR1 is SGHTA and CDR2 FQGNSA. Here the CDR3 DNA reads TGTGCCAGCAGCTACCTGGAGACAGGATCCTACGAGCAGTACTTC. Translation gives CASSYLETGSYEQYF. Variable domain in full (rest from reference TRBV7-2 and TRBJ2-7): GAGVSQSPSNKVTEKGKDVELRCDPISGHTALYWYRQSLGQGLEFLIYFQGNSAPDKSGLPSDRFSAERTGGSVSTLTIQRTQQEDSAVYLCASSYLETGSYEQYFGPGTRLTVT.

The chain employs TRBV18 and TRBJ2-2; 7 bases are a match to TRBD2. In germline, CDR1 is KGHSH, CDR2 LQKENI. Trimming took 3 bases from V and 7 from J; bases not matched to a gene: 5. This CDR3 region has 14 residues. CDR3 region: CASSPGLLNGELFF. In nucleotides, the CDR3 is TGTGCCAGCTCACCGGGACTATTGAACGGGGAGCTGTTTTTT. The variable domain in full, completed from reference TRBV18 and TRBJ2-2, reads NAGVMQNPRHLVRRRGQEARLRCSPMKGHSHVYWYRQLPEEGLKFMVYLQKENIIDESGMPKERFSAEFPKEGPSILRIQQVVRGDSAAYFCASSPGLLNGELFFGEGSRLTVL.

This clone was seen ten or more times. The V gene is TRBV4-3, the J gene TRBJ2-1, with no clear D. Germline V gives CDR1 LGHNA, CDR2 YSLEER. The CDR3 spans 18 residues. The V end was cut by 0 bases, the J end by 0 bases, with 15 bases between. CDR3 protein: CASSQDIGGQSSYNEQFF. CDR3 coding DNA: TGCGCCAGCAGCCAAGATATCGGCGGCCAGAGCTCCTACAATGAGCAGTTCTTC.

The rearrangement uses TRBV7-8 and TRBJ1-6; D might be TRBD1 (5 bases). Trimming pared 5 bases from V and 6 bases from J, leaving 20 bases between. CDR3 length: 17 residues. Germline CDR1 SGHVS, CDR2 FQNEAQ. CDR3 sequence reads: CASSPRPDFRGNSPLHF. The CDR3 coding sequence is TGTGCCAGCAGCCCAAGACCCGACTTTAGGGGTAATTCACCCCTCCACTTT.

For the CDR3, the DNA is TGTGCCAGCAGCCAAACCCCGGACAGGGGAGACTATGGCTACACCTTC. Amino acids: CASSQTPDRGDYGYTF. The rearrangement joins TRBV3-1 (or the pseudogene TRBV3-2) to TRBJ1-2, with TRBD1 matching over 9 bases. CDR3 size: 16 residues. The germline gives CDR1 LGHDT, CDR2 YNNKEL (reference sequence). Germline trimming cut 2 bases from V and 3 bases from J; bases unmatched to any gene: 7.

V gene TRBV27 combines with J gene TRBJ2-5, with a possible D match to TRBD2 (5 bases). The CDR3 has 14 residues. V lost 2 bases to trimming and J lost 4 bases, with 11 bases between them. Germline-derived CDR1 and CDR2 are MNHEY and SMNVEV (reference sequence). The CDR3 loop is CASSLEGRGETQYF. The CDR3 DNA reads TGTGCCAGCAGTTTAGAAGGTCGGGGAGAGACCCAGTACTTC.